The entry below describes one T cell receptor beta chain. Its antigen is currently unknown. This CDR3 comprises 9 residues. Trimming removed 4 bases at V and 7 bases at J, with 2 bases between. Looked up from germline, CDR1 is SGHAT and CDR2 is FQNNGV. The PCR had 60 Vbeta and 13 Jbeta primers. Source study methods: There were 70 million to 95 million unique TCR beta chains by a later count, and about 12 million of them were shared. TCRdb keeps only in-frame clones here, not all; method: immunoSEQ multiplex PCR. The V and J calls and clone size are taken from that table; D and trimming were inferred from the DNA. This table holds about 64,000 clones, over 70% found once. The sample originates from a study of cytomegalovirus exposure and HLA in healthy donors. Study-wide results and limits: In a later analysis, specific HLA alleles were associated with approximately 17,000 TCR beta sequences at a 0.05 false discovery rate. When a later analysis compared HLA-associated TCR beta chains with equally common others, the HLA-associated chains turned out to be more clonally expanded and to have lower generation probabilities. As a later analysis showed, a missense DCLRE1C variant was linked to trimming of TCR beta V- and J-genes.

The sample taken for sequencing was PBMCs. The clonotype comes from a male donor in good health and CMV-seropositive. The chain combines TRBV11-2 with TRBJ2-7, with D unclear. CDR3 nucleotides: TGTGCCAGCAGCTCTGAGCAGTACTTC. Translating it yields CASSSEQYF.